The next 23 T cell receptor beta chains were all read from a single sample in a study of blood T cell repertoires in COVID-19. Sequenced by immunoSEQ multiplex PCR; TCRdb stores in-frame clones only, minus some. The table has almost 250,000 clones, around 88% seen once. The specimen sequenced was PBMCs or T cells enriched from blood (not recorded which). The receptors originated from a woman in her twenties or thirties who had recovered from COVID-19.

The chain uses TRBV7-8 and TRBJ2-2; 8 bases match TRBD2. The V gene's germline CDR1 is SGHVS and CDR2 FQNEAQ. The CDR3 extends over 15 amino acids. V shed 5 bases, J shed 1 base, and the junction held 3 bases outside the gene matches. The CDR3 DNA is TGTGCCAGCAGCCCGAGCGGGAGGAACACCGGGGAGCTGTTTTTT. Protein product: CASSPSGRNTGELFF. Based on the CDR3 plus reference TRBV7-8 and TRBJ2-2, the full variable domain is GAGVSQSPRYKVAKRGQDVALRCDPISGHVSLFWYQQALGQGPEFLTYFQNEAQLDKSGLPSDRFFAERPEGSVSTLKIQRTQQEDSAVYLCASSPSGRNTGELFFGEGSRLTVL.

This clone showed up just once. CDR3 DNA sequence: TGCGCCAGCAGCCCGCTCCCGGGACAGGGCTATGGCTACACCTTC. It specifies CASSPLPGQGYGYTF. The genes are TRBV4-1 and TRBJ1-2; 9 bases are a match to TRBD1. Germline CDR1 reads MGHRA; CDR2 reads YSYEKL. V trimming: 4 bases; J trimming: 4 bases; junction bases outside the gene matches: 7. This CDR3 is 15 amino acids long.

The V gene is TRBV6-1, the J gene TRBJ2-3; TRBD2 is a possible D gene (6 bases). The CDR3 is made up of 18 amino acids. V lost 4 bases to trimming and J lost 4 bases, with 24 bases between them. Germline-derived CDR1 and CDR2 are MNHNS and SASEGT. Here the CDR3 reads CASSVTPGLRGAADTQYF. The CDR3 nucleotides read TGTGCCAGCAGTGTCACTCCGGGACTGCGGGGAGCGGCAGATACGCAGTATTTT.

The V and J genes are TRBV5-1 and TRBJ2-1; D not resolved. This CDR3 has 11 amino acids. Germline-derived CDR1 and CDR2 are SGHRS and YFSETQ. V was clipped by 2 bases and J by 7 bases, with 4 bases between them. The CDR3 DNA sequence: TGCGCCAGCAGCTTAGCAAATGAGCAGTTCTTC. It specifies CASSLANEQFF.

This rearrangement joins TRBV18 to TRBJ1-6; D ambiguous. The CDR3 is made up of 16 amino acids. Germline V gene sequence: CDR1 KGHSH, CDR2 LQKENI. The V end was cut by 5 bases, the J end by 5 bases, with 16 bases between. The CDR3 spells CASSNGHPGNNSPLHF. The CDR3 DNA is TGTGCCAGCTCAAACGGGCATCCGGGAAATAATTCACCCCTCCACTTT. The full variable domain, rest sourced from reference TRBV18 and TRBJ1-6, is NAGVMQNPRHLVRRRGQEARLRCSPMKGHSHVYWYRQLPEEGLKFMVYLQKENIIDESGMPKERFSAEFPKEGPSILRIQQVVRGDSAAYFCASSNGHPGNNSPLHFGNGTRLTVT.

The V and J genes are TRBV7-6 and TRBJ2-2; 8 nucleotides line up with TRBD1. The CDR3 loop spans 17 amino acids. Germline-derived CDR1 and CDR2 are SGHVS and FNYEAQ. Unmatched junction bases numbered 8, after V lost 1 base and J lost 4 bases. The CDR3 region is CASSLEYPGQATGELFF. CDR3 sequence (DNA): TGTGCCAGCAGCTTAGAATACCCGGGACAGGCCACCGGGGAGCTGTTTTTT.

This chain connects TRBV30 to TRBJ1-1; no reliable D call. The CDR3 extends over 14 amino acids. Looked up from germline, CDR1 is GTSNPN and CDR2 is SVGIG (reference sequence). V shed 1 base and J shed 3 bases, with 12 bases lying between them. This chain's CDR3 is CAWSGRGSDTEAFF. CDR3 nucleotide sequence: TGTGCCTGGAGTGGGAGAGGGAGCGACACTGAAGCTTTCTTT.

Of note for this clone: Other DNA sequences from this sample encode an identical CDR3 as well. The V gene is TRBV20-1, the J gene TRBJ2-7; D possibly corresponds to TRBD1 (5 bases). From germline, CDR1 is DFQATT and CDR2 SNEGSKA (reference sequence). The CDR3 has 11 amino acids. Trimming removed 3 bases from V and 3 bases from J, with 6 bases in between. Here the CDR3 reads CSASRDYEQYF. The CDR3 nucleotides read TGCAGTGCTAGCAGGGACTACGAGCAGTACTTC.

J is TRBJ1-5 and V is TRBV6-1; a possible D gene is TRBD1 (5 bases). The V end was cut by 1 base, the J end by 0 bases, with 7 bases between. The length of the CDR3 is 15 residues. Germline V gives CDR1 MNHNS, CDR2 SASEGT. CDR3 amino acids: CASSEVQVSNQPQHF. CDR3 sequence (DNA): TGTGCCAGCAGTGAAGTACAGGTTAGCAATCAGCCCCAGCATTTT.

The CDR3 reads CPPGAGVDEQFF. The DNA of the CDR3 is TGTCCTCCCGGCGCGGGAGTGGATGAGCAGTTCTTC. The chain links TRBV27 to TRBJ2-1; TRBD2 agrees at 7 bases. The germline V gene has CDR1 MNHEY and CDR2 SMNVEV (reference sequence). This CDR3 is built from 12 residues.

The chain couples TRBV4-2 to TRBJ1-1; maybe TRBD1 (6 bases). The germline V gene has CDR1 LGHNA and CDR2 YNFKEQ. V lost 1 base to trimming and J lost 7 bases, with 19 bases between them. The CDR3 sequence is 16 residues long. The CDR3 coding sequence is TGTGCCAGCAGCCAAGCCGGACAGTTTTTACCAGGTGAAGCTTTCTTT. Its protein product is CASSQAGQFLPGEAFF.

The chain carries TRBV7-9 and TRBJ1-2; 8 bases fit TRBD1. CDR3 length: 11 amino acids. Germline V lookup: CDR1 SEHNR, CDR2 FQNEAQ (reference sequence). V shed 9 bases, J shed 5 bases, and the junction held 2 bases outside the gene matches. The CDR3 DNA reads TGTGCCAGTACAGGGGGGTATGGCTACACCTTC. Translated: CASTGGYGYTF.

Remarks on this clone: An end of the junction does not agree with germline; a read error may underlie this. The chain recombines TRBV7-7 with TRBJ2-5; TRBD2 agrees at 13 bases. The CDR3 runs 19 residues. Germline CDR1 and CDR2: SSHAT and FNYEAQ (reference sequence). CDR3 DNA: TGTGCTAGCAGCTCGTTGGCACGAGTCCCGGGACTAGCGGGGGAGACCCAGTACTTC. Encoded protein: CASSSLARVPGLAGETQYF.

J is TRBJ1-6 and V is TRBV28; 9 nucleotides match TRBD1. The J segment lost 6 bases and the V segment lost 5 bases, leaving 14 bases of the junction unmatched. Germline CDR1 reads MDHEN; CDR2 reads SYDVKM. This CDR3 is built from 18 residues. CDR3 DNA: TGTGCCAGCAGTCCCTACGACGGACAGGGGTACGTTAATTCACCCCTCCACTTT. It translates to CASSPYDGQGYVNSPLHF.

The rearrangement uses TRBV28 and TRBJ2-1; TRBD2 matches 8 bases. The CDR3 loop spans 16 amino acids. The V gene's germline CDR1 is MDHEN and CDR2 SYDVKM. J was trimmed by 7 bases and V by 3 bases; bases with no gene match: 11. The CDR3: CASSFSLAGLGNEQFF. CDR3 sequence (DNA): TGTGCCAGCAGTTTTAGCCTAGCGGGCCTCGGGAATGAGCAGTTCTTC.

The chain carries TRBV7-6 and TRBJ2-1, with 9 bases lining up with TRBD1. CDR1 and CDR2 from the germline V gene are SGHVS and FNYEAQ. The junction had 9 bases not matched to a gene; V was cut back by 4 bases and J by 2 bases. The length of the CDR3 is 17 residues. In DNA form, the CDR3 reads TGTGCCAGCAGCTCCCAGGACAGGGGCTGGGCCTACAATGAGCAGTTCTTC. Translated, it gives CASSSQDRGWAYNEQFF.

This clone was recorded once. The chain joins TRBV6-5 to TRBJ2-7; D gene ambiguous. CDR3 size: 13 residues. V was pared by 5 bases and J by 5 bases, with 13 bases between. Germline values: CDR1 MNHEY, CDR2 SVGAGI. DNA of the CDR3: TGTGCCAGCAGTCCCCGTCTTCGGGACGAGCAGTACTTC. Translated: CASSPRLRDEQYF.

The rearrangement links TRBV7-3 to TRBJ2-1; the match to TRBD2 covers 7 bases. The germline V gene has CDR1 SGHTA and CDR2 FQGTGA. J was trimmed by 8 bases and V by 3 bases; bases with no gene match: 13. The CDR3 covers 16 residues. This chain's CDR3 is CASSFDGGGPLDEQFF. CDR3 sequence (DNA): TGTGCCAGCAGCTTCGATGGGGGAGGGCCGTTGGATGAGCAGTTCTTC.

V is TRBV11-2 and J is TRBJ2-3; 11 nucleotides align to TRBD2. CDR3 size: 15 residues. Germline values: CDR1 SGHAT, CDR2 FQNNGV. With 6 bases clipped from V and 4 bases from J, the junction kept 6 bases outside the gene matches. For the CDR3, the DNA is TGTGCCAGCAGAAATCTAGCGGGAGGCGCAGATACGCAGTATTTT. Encoded protein: CASRNLAGGADTQYF. The variable domain in full, with the rest retrieved from reference TRBV11-2 and TRBJ2-3, is EAGVAQSPRYKIIEKRQSVAFWCNPISGHATLYWYQQILGQGPKLLIQFQNNGVVDDSQLPKDRFSAERLKGVDSTLKIQPAKLEDSAVYLCASRNLAGGADTQYFGPGTRLTVL.

There are a few counts of this clone. Different DNA sequences within this sample yield the same CDR3. V gene TRBV9 combines with J gene TRBJ1-2; 10 positions match TRBD1. The germline gives CDR1 SGDLS, CDR2 YYNGEE. The CDR3 contains 14 residues. The ends lost 3 bases at V and 3 bases at J; junction bases unmatched: 2. CDR3 loop: CASSAGQGDYGYTF. CDR3 bases: TGTGCCAGCAGCGCCGGACAGGGGGACTATGGCTACACCTTC.

This chain uses TRBV28 with TRBJ1-5, with TRBD1 matching 10 bases. The CDR3 contains 16 residues. J gave up 4 bases and V 7 bases, and 10 bases lay outside the gene matches. CDR1 and CDR2 (germline): MDHEN, SYDVKM. The CDR3 is CASTTDRGVINQPQHF. DNA of the CDR3: TGTGCCAGCACCACGGACAGGGGGGTTATAAATCAGCCCCAGCATTTT. Full variable domain (outside the CDR3, taken from reference TRBV28 and TRBJ1-5): DVKVTQSSRYLVKRTGEKVFLECVQDMDHENMFWYRQDPGLGLRLIYFSYDVKMKEKGDIPEGYSVSREKKERFSLILESASTNQTSMYLCASTTDRGVINQPQHFGDGTRLSIL.

V gene TRBV18 combines with J gene TRBJ2-2, with D maybe TRBD2 (6 bases). The germline CDR1 and CDR2 sequences are KGHSH and LQKENI. V lost 3 bases, J lost 4 bases, and 6 bases lay in between. CDR3 length: 13 residues. CDR3 nucleotides: TGTGCCAGCTCACCGGGGGGCACCGGGGAGCTGTTTTTT. As protein: CASSPGGTGELFF.

This chain connects TRBV19 to TRBJ1-3; D is ambiguous. From germline, CDR1 is LNHDA and CDR2 SQIVND (reference sequence). This CDR3 is built from 14 residues. The V and J ends lost 11 bases and 2 bases respectively, with 16 bases between them. This CDR3 is CASRGSFPGNTIYF. DNA for the CDR3: TGTGCCTCCCGAGGCTCTTTCCCTGGAAACACCATATATTTT.